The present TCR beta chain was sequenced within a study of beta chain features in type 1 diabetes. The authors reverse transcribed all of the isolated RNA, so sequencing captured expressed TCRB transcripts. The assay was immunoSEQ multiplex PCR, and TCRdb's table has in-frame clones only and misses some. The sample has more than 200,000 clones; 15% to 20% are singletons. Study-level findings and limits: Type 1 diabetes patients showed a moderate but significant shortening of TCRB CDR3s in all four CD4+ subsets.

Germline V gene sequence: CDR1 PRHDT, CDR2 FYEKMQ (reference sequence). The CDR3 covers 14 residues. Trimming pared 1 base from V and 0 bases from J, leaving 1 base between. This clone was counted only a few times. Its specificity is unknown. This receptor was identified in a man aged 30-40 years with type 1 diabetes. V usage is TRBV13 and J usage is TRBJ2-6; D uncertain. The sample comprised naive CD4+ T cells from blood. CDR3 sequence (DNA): TGTGCCAGCAGCTTAGTCTCTGGGGCCAACGTCCTGACTTTC. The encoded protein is CASSLVSGANVLTF.